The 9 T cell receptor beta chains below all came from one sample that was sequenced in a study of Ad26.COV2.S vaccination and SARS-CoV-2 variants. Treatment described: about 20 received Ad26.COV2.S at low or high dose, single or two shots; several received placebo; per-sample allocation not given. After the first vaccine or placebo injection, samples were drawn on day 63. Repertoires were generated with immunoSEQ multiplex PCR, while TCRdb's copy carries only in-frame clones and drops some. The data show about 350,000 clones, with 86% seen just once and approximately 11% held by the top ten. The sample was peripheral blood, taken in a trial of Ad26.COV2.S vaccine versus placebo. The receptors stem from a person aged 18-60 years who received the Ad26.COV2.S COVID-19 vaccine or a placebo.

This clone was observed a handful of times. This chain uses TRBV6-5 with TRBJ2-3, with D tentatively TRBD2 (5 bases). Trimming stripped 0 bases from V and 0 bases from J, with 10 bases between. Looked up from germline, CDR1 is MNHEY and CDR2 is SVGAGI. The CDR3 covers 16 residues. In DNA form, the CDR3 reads TGTGCCAGCAGTTACTCCGGGGAAACTAGCACAGATACGCAGTATTTT. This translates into CASSYSGETSTDTQYF.

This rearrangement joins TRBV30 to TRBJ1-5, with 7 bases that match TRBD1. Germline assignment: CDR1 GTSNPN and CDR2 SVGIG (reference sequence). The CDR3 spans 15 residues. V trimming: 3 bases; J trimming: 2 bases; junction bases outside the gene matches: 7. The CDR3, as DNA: TGTGCCTGGAGCTTTGGGACAGTTGGCAATCAGCCCCAGCATTTT. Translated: CAWSFGTVGNQPQHF. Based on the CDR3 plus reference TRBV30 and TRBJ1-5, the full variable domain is SQTIHQWPATLVQPVGSPLSLECTVEGTSNPNLYWYRQAAGRGLQLLFYSVGIGQISSEVPQNLSASRPQDRQFILSSKKLLLSDSGFYLCAWSFGTVGNQPQHFGDGTRLSIL.

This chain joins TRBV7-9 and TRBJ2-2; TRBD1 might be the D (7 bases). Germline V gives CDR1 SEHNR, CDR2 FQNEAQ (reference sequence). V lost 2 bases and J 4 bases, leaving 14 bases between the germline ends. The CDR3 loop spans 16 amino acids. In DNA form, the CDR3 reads TGTGCCAGCAGCTTATTTCCAGGGGGGATCACCGGGGAGCTGTTTTTT. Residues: CASSLFPGGITGELFF.

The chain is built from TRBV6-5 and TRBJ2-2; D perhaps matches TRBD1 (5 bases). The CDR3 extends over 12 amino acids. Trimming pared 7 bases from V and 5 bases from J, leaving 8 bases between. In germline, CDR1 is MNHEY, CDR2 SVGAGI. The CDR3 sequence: CASTSGTGELFF. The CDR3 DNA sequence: TGTGCCAGCACTTCAGGGACCGGGGAGCTGTTTTTT.

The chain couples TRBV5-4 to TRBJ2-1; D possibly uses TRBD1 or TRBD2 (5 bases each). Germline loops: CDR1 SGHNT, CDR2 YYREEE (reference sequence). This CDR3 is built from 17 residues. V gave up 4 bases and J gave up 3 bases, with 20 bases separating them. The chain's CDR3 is CASSQTRGEGRYNEQFF. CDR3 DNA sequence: TGTGCCAGCAGCCAGACCCGAGGAGAGGGACGCTACAATGAGCAGTTCTTC. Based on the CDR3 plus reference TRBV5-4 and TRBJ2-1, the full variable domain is ETGVTQSPTHLIKTRGQQVTLRCSSQSGHNTVSWYQQALGQGPQFIFQYYREEENGRGNFPPRFSGLQFPNYSSELNVNALELDDSALYLCASSQTRGEGRYNEQFFGPGTRLTVL.

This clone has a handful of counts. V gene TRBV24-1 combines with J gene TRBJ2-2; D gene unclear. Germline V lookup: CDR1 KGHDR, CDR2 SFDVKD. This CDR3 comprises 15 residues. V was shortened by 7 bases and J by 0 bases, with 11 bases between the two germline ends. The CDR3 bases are TGTGCCACCAGGAACGGCTTTTCGAACACCGGGGAGCTGTTTTTT. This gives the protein CATRNGFSNTGELFF.

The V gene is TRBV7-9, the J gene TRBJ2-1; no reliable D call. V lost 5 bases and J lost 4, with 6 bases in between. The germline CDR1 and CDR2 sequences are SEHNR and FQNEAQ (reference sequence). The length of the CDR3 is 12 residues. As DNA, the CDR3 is TGTGCCAGCAGCGGGCTGTACAATGAGCAGTTCTTC. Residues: CASSGLYNEQFF.

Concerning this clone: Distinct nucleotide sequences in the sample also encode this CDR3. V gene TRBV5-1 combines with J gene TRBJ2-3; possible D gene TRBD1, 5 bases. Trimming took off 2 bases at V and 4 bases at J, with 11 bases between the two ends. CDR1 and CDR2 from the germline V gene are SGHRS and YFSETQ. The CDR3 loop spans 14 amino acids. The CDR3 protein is CASSLGQGADTQYF. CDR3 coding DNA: TGCGCCAGCAGCTTAGGGCAGGGTGCAGATACGCAGTATTTT.

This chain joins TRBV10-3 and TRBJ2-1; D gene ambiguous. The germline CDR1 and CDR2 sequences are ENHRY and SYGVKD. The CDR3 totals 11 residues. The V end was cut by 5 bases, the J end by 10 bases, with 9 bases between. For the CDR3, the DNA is TGTGCCATCAGTAACTCCGTCGAGCAGTTCTTC. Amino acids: CAISNSVEQFF.